The T cell receptor beta chain under discussion was sequenced for a study of T cells in Graves' hyperthyroidism and ophthalmopathy. Turning to the study itself: Once the initial diagnosis was made, peripheral blood was obtained before any treatment.

This clonotype came up a few times. No antigen is known for it. Notes on the study in general: The majority of expanded thyroid clonotypes above 0.001 also appeared in blood.

Amplification targeted TCR beta CDR3 regions from RNA transcripts. Researchers ran a first-round RT-PCR on the TCR CDR3 using the HTBI primer set. One entry per CDR3 protein, called by TCRdb with MiXCR from the multiplex PCR reads. In the table there are around 530,000 distinct CDR3 sequences, more than 15% of which are singletons. This CDR3 has 15 residues. Germline V gene lookup returns CDR1 DFQATT and CDR2 SNEGSKA (reference sequence). The V end lost 6 bases, the J end lost 5 bases, and 20 bases lay between the germline ends. This clonotype was obtained from a woman under 30 with Graves' ophthalmopathy. The chain recombines TRBV20-1 with TRBJ2-1; D remains ambiguous. Source material: blood. In DNA form, the CDR3 reads TGCAGTGCCAATCAACGGGCGCGACGTCACAATGAGCAGTTCTTC. Its protein is CSANQRARRHNEQFF.